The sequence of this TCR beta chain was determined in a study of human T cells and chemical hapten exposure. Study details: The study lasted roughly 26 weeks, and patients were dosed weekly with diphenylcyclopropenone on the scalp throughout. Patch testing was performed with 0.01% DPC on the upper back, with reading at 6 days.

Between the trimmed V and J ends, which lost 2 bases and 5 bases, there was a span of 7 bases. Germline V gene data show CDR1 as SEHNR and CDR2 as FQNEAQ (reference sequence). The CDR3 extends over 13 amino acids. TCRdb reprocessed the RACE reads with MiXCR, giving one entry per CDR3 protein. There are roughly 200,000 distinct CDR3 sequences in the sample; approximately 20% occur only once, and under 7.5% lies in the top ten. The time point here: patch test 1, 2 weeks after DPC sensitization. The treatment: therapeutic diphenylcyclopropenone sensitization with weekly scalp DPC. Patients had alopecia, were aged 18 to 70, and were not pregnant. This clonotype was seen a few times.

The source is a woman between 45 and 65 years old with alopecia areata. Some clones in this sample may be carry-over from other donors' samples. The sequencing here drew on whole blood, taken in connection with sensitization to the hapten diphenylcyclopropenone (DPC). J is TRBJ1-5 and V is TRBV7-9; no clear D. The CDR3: CASSLYADQPQHF. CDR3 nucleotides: TGTGCCAGCAGCTTATACGCGGATCAGCCCCAGCATTTT.